A single sample is the source of the 23 T cell receptor beta chains below, sequenced in a study of T cells in women clearing cervical HPV infection. Data came from immunoSEQ multiplex PCR; TCRdb stores just in-frame clones and leaves some out. The table gives some 30,000 clones; the top ten clones make up 1.5% to 2% of it. Sequencing input: blood buffy coat. The receptors were gathered from a woman aged 18-70 years with a cervical HPV16 infection that either progressed to CIN3+ or cleared (not recorded which).

Regarding this clone: The read ends 3 residues early relative to the CDR3; the germline J gene fills the gap. The chain employs TRBV2 and TRBJ2-2; 8 nucleotides line up with TRBD1. Germline-derived CDR1 and CDR2 are SNHLY and FYNNEI. Germline trimming cut 8 bases from V and 1 base from J; bases unmatched to any gene: 0. The CDR3 sequence is 13 residues long. The CDR3 sequence is CASGQGNTGELFF. Partial CDR3 DNA: TGTGCCAGCGGACAGGGGAACACCGGGGAG.

With respect to this clone: Read coverage stops 3 residues before the CDR3 terminus; the germline J gene supplies the remainder. The genes are TRBV30 and TRBJ1-1; D unresolved. In germline, CDR1 is GTSNPN, CDR2 SVGIG (reference sequence). This CDR3 is built from 12 residues. V gave up 2 bases and J gave up 2 bases, with 6 bases separating them. The CDR3 bases that were read are TGTGCCTGGAGTAGGGCAAACACTGAA. The encoded protein is CAWSRANTE. Given in full, the CDR3 is CAWSRANTEAFF.

As to this clone: The observed sequence ends 3 residues before the CDR3 terminus, with the missing tail filled in from the germline J gene. The chain combines TRBV5-1 with TRBJ2-3; 9 nucleotides line up with TRBD2. This CDR3 has 16 residues. After removal of 2 bases from V and 3 bases from J, the junction contained 7 bases not matched to a gene. The germline V gene has CDR1 SGHRS and CDR2 YFSETQ. CDR3 DNA, as far as it was read: TGCGCCAGCAGCTTCGGGCGGGGGGGCGAAACAGATACG. Its protein product is CASSFGRGGETDT. In full, the CDR3 is CASSFGRGGETDTQYF.

Concerning this clone itself: The observed sequence ends 3 residues before the CDR3 terminus, with the missing tail filled in from the germline J gene. V and J are TRBV19 and TRBJ2-2; 8 nucleotides line up with TRBD1. The CDR3 extends over 14 amino acids. V lost 5 bases and J lost 4; bases outside the gene matches: 3. CDR1 and CDR2 (germline): LNHDA, SQIVND (reference sequence). This CDR3 reads CASSVTGGTGELFF. The sequenced CDR3 bases are TGTGCCAGTAGTGTCACAGGGGGCACCGGGGAG.

Note on this clone: The CDR3 extends 3 residues past the end of the read, so its final part is completed from the germline J gene. This chain links TRBV5-1 with TRBJ2-7, with 12 positions matching TRBD2. V was pared by 1 base and J by 6 bases, with 8 bases of the junction left unmatched. The CDR3 contains 16 residues. The V gene's germline CDR1 is SGHRS and CDR2 YFSETQ. The sequenced CDR3 bases are TGCGCCAGCAGCTTGCGAACTAGCGGGGGGCCGGGCGAG. It specifies CASSLRTSGGPGE. From start to end, the CDR3 is CASSLRTSGGPGEQYF.

Concerning this clone itself: The read falls 3 residues short of the CDR3 end, and the missing part is taken from the germline J gene. The J gene is TRBJ2-4, the V gene TRBV5-1, with 8 bases matching TRBD1. Germline assignment: CDR1 SGHRS and CDR2 YFSETQ. V shed 0 bases and J 6 bases; nucleotides not matched to a gene: 11. The CDR3 loop spans 17 amino acids. The sequenced part of the CDR3 DNA is TGCGCCAGCAGCTTGGAACCCAGGGGGCGAGGTGGAAACATT. This encodes CASSLEPRGRGGNI. The whole CDR3 is CASSLEPRGRGGNIQYF.

Remarks on this clone: The read comes to an end 3 residues before the CDR3 does, leaving the germline J gene to fill in the end. The chain is built from TRBV7-6 and TRBJ1-2, with D unresolved. The CDR3 is 15 residues long. Germline assignment: CDR1 SGHVS and CDR2 FNYEAQ. CDR3 loop: CASSLDRGLSYDYTF. The CDR3 DNA, read in part, is TGTGCCAGCAGCTTAGATCGCGGGCTCTCCTACGAC.

As to this clone: The read terminates 3 residues ahead of where the CDR3 ends, so the germline J gene completes it. V is TRBV6-1 and J is TRBJ1-6; D is ambiguous. Trimming left V 4 bases short and J 10 bases short, with 11 bases between. The CDR3 consists of 13 residues. Germline lookup yields CDR1 MNHNS and CDR2 SASEGT. CDR3 sequence: CASSAGSLSPLHF. The covered CDR3 bases are TGTGCCAGCAGTGCCGGTAGTCTCTCACCC.

Concerning this clone itself: The CDR3 goes on 3 residues after the read ends, and that part is filled in from the germline J gene. V usage is TRBV29-1 and J usage is TRBJ2-1; 7 positions agree with TRBD1. V was pared by 3 bases and J by 2 bases, with 7 bases of the junction left unmatched. The CDR3 is 15 amino acids. Looked up from germline, CDR1 is SQVTM and CDR2 is ANQGSEA. The CDR3 DNA, read in part, is TGCAGCGTTGAGAGGCAGGACAGGCCCTACAATGAG. Protein sequence: CSVERQDRPYNE. The complete CDR3 reads CSVERQDRPYNEQFF.

About this clone: The read ends 3 residues shy of where the CDR3 ends; the end is completed using the germline J gene. The rearrangement uses TRBV6-2 or TRBV6-3 and TRBJ2-7, with TRBD1 identical over 7 bases. Trimming took 2 bases from V and 1 from J; bases not matched to a gene: 5. Germline CDR1 and CDR2: MNHEY and SVGEGT. The CDR3 consists of 15 residues. The CDR3 DNA, read in part, is TGTGCCAGCAGTTACATGAGGGGGCGGTCCTACGAG. Protein product: CASSYMRGRSYE. The CDR3 in its entirety is CASSYMRGRSYEQYF.

The CDR3 spells CSAPQTGSNYGYTF. The sequenced part of the CDR3 DNA is TGCAGTGCCCCCCAGACAGGGTCAAACTATGGC. The chain is built from TRBV20-1 and TRBJ1-2; TRBD1 matches at 7 bases. The read falls 3 residues short of the CDR3 end, and the missing part is taken from the germline J gene. This CDR3 is built from 14 residues. CDR1 is DFQATT and CDR2 is SNEGSKA in the germline V gene (reference sequence). With V trimmed by 6 bases and J by 2 bases, 9 bases remained unmatched.

In the case of this clone: The CDR3 end falls 3 residues outside the read, so it is completed with the germline J gene. This chain links TRBV11-3 with TRBJ2-1; 8 bases agree with TRBD2. Trimming cost V 5 bases and J 9 bases; bases outside gene matches: 6. This CDR3 comprises 13 residues. Germline CDR1 reads SGHNT; CDR2 reads YENEEA. The CDR3 reads CASSPPGGIEQFF. CDR3 DNA, as far as it was read: TGTGCCAGCAGCCCCCCGGGGGGGATTGAG.

About this clone: The CDR3 extends 3 residues past the end of the read, so its final part is completed from the germline J gene. This chain connects TRBV5-1 to TRBJ1-5; D may be TRBD1 (5 bases). This CDR3 comprises 14 residues. V lost 0 bases and J lost 6, with 10 bases in between. Germline V lookup: CDR1 SGHRS, CDR2 YFSETQ. The CDR3 sequence is CASSLGGEGQPQHF. CDR3 bases read: TGCGCCAGCAGCTTGGGAGGGGAAGGTCAGCCC.

Regarding this clone: The observed sequence ends 3 residues before the CDR3 terminus, with the missing tail filled in from the germline J gene. The genes are TRBV7-8 and TRBJ1-4; D unresolved. Germline CDR1 reads SGHVS; CDR2 reads FQNEAQ. Between the trimmed V and J ends, which lost 1 base and 7 bases, there was a span of 10 bases. The CDR3 spans 14 residues. The CDR3 region is CASSLVTGFEKLFF. The sequenced CDR3 bases are TGTGCCAGCAGCTTAGTAACGGGGTTTGAAAAA.

As concerns this clone: The CDR3 is cut off 3 residues early in the read; its end comes from the germline J gene. The chain is built from TRBV30 and TRBJ1-5; 11 bases are a match to TRBD1. Looked up from germline, CDR1 is GTSNPN and CDR2 is SVGIG (reference sequence). The CDR3 sequence is 14 residues long. The V gene end was trimmed by 2 bases and the J gene end by 6 bases; junction bases not matched to a gene: 3. CDR3 DNA (partial): TGTGCCTGGAGTTCGGGACAGGGGGGTCAGCCC. Amino acid sequence: CAWSSGQGGQP. The whole CDR3 sequence is CAWSSGQGGQPQHF. The entire variable domain, with the rest obtained from reference TRBV30 and TRBJ1-5, is as follows: SQTIHQWPATLVQPVGSPLSLECTVEGTSNPNLYWYRQAAGRGLQLLFYSVGIGQISSEVPQNLSASRPQDRQFILSSKKLLLSDSGFYLCAWSSGQGGQPQHFGDGTRLSIL.

Details on this clone: The observed sequence ends 3 residues before the CDR3 terminus, with the missing tail filled in from the germline J gene. This chain uses TRBV20-1 with TRBJ2-1, with TRBD2 identical over 10 bases. This CDR3 is built from 16 residues. V lost 1 base to trimming and J lost 4 bases; unmatched junction nucleotides: 7. In germline, CDR1 is DFQATT, CDR2 SNEGSKA (reference sequence). The sequenced part of the CDR3 DNA is TGCAGTGCTAGAGGTACGGGACTAGCGACGTACAATGAG. Translation: CSARGTGLATYNE. The complete CDR3 protein is CSARGTGLATYNEQFF.

Worth noting for this clone: Coverage ceases 3 residues before the CDR3 finishes, and the germline J gene fills in the end. This sample also contains other DNA sequences that code for the same CDR3. The chain couples TRBV2 to TRBJ1-3; a weak D match, TRBD1 (5 bases). V gave up 6 bases and J gave up 6 bases, with 12 bases separating them. Germline V gene sequence: CDR1 SNHLY, CDR2 FYNNEI. The CDR3 loop spans 13 amino acids. The DNA read from the CDR3 is TGTGCCAGCAGGGACGTCAGGGTAAACACC. As protein: CASRDVRVNT. In full, the CDR3 is CASRDVRVNTIYF.

A remark on this clone: Coverage ceases 3 residues before the CDR3 finishes, and the germline J gene fills in the end. V usage is TRBV19 and J usage is TRBJ1-2, with 9 bases fitting TRBD1. Germline assignment: CDR1 LNHDA and CDR2 SQIVND (reference sequence). This CDR3 is built from 14 residues. The sequenced part of the CDR3 DNA is TGTGCCAGTAGCAACAGGGGGCTCTCCTACGAC. Its protein is CASSNRGLSYD. The whole CDR3 sequence reads CASSNRGLSYDYTF.

A note on this clone: With the read ending 3 residues before the CDR3 end, the germline J gene is used to fill in that end. The rearrangement uses TRBV6-1 and TRBJ1-1; 8 bases match TRBD1. J lost 3 bases, V lost 1 base, and 1 base had no gene match. This CDR3 has 14 residues. Germline V CDR1 and CDR2: MNHNS, SASEGT. Here the CDR3 reads CASSEGQGYTEAFF. CDR3 DNA (partial): TGTGCCAGCAGTGAAGGACAGGGGTACACTGAA.

Concerning this clone: Sequencing ends 3 residues short of the CDR3 end; the germline J gene provides the rest. The chain combines TRBV6-2 or TRBV6-3 with TRBJ1-5; the match to TRBD1 covers 7 bases. Germline V gene lookup returns CDR1 MNHEY and CDR2 SVGEGT. V trimming: 6 bases; J trimming: 0 bases; junction bases outside the gene matches: 8. The CDR3 runs 16 residues. The CDR3 is CASSRQGGGSNQPQHF. The sequenced part of the CDR3 DNA is TGTGCCAGCAGCCGACAGGGAGGGGGTAGCAATCAGCCC.

With respect to this clone: The read finishes 3 residues shy of the CDR3 end, and the germline J gene is used to complete it. The rearrangement uses TRBV4-1 and TRBJ1-6; D is undetermined. The CDR3 length is 16 residues. CDR1 MGHRA and CDR2 YSYEKL come from the germline V gene. Trimming left V 0 bases short and J 10 bases short, with 16 bases between. CDR3 region: CASSQETDTSSSPLHF. CDR3 bases read: TGCGCCAGCAGCCAAGAAACCGACACTTCCTCATCACCC.

With regard to this clone: The CDR3 end falls 3 residues outside the read, so it is completed with the germline J gene. The chain uses TRBV7-8 and TRBJ2-1, with 12 bases identical to TRBD2. The V gene's germline CDR1 is SGHVS and CDR2 FQNEAQ. The CDR3 contains 17 residues. With 5 bases clipped from V and 8 bases from J, the junction kept 13 bases outside the gene matches. The sequenced CDR3 bases are TGTGCCAGCAGCCCCCTTCCCGTGGCTAGCGGGGGGGATGAG. Amino acid sequence: CASSPLPVASGGDE. The entire CDR3 protein reads CASSPLPVASGGDEQFF.

CDR3 DNA (partial): TGTGCCAGCAGCGCTGGCGCCCCCCGAAGCGCTGAA. This sequence encodes CASSAGAPRSAE. The full CDR3 protein reads CASSAGAPRSAEAFF. The chain employs TRBV7-9 and TRBJ1-1; D unresolved. The read terminates 3 residues ahead of where the CDR3 ends, so the germline J gene completes it. Trimming shortened V by 5 bases and J by 6 bases, and 19 bases separated the two germline ends. The CDR3 spans 15 residues. CDR1 is SEHNR and CDR2 is FQNEAQ in the germline V gene (reference sequence). The full variable domain, its missing parts supplied by reference TRBV7-9 and TRBJ1-1, is DTGVSQNPRHKITKRGQNVTFRCDPISEHNRLYWYRQTLGQGPEFLTYFQNEAQLEKSRLLSDRFSAERPKGSFSTLEIQRTEQGDSAMYLCASSAGAPRSAEAFFGQGTRLTVV.